Given below is one T cell receptor beta chain in context. Some clones are missing from TCRdb's copy, which holds only in-frame ones; the method was immunoSEQ multiplex PCR. This sample has 150,000 to 200,000 clones; about 81% occur once, and the top ten carry approximately 12%. The sample belongs to a study of blood T cell repertoires in COVID-19. Germline CDR1 is LGHNA and CDR2 is YSLEER. The CDR3 consists of 17 residues. Trimming shortened V by 1 base and J by 5 bases, and 19 bases separated the two germline ends. The material sequenced was peripheral blood. This chain joins TRBV4-3 and TRBJ2-3, with D perhaps matching TRBD2 (7 bases). This TCR came from an elderly woman with COVID-19, enrolled during active disease. Here the CDR3 DNA reads TGCGCCAGCAGCCAAGCCGCAAGGGGGGGCCGAGGAGATACGCAGTATTTT. This codes for CASSQAARGGRGDTQYF.